This TCR beta chain was sequenced during a study of graft-versus-host responses after intestinal transplantation. The researchers put 200,000 CFSE-labeled responder cells into plates with 200,000 irradiated, violet-dye-labeled stimulator cells. Generated by immunoSEQ multiplex PCR, the TCRdb table keeps only in-frame clones and is missing some. Of around 2,000 clones in the sample, roughly 29% were seen once. Study-wide findings and caveats: Individuals who had graft-donor T cell macrochimerism had allografts that showed high graft-versus-host to host-versus-graft clonal ratios.

V was cut by 5 bases and J by 2 bases, with 13 bases left in between. The CDR3 covers 15 residues. Per germline, CDR1 MNHEY and CDR2 SVGAGI. This clonotype was obtained from a human patient who was an organ donor for intestinal transplantation. The starting material was alloreactive CD8+ T cells from a mixed lymphocyte reaction culture, obtained before transplantation. Subset here: CFSE-low proliferating T cells sorted from approximately 6-day pre-transplant mixed lymphocyte reaction (GvH or HvG direction). The chain links TRBV6-5 to TRBJ2-1; a possible D gene is TRBD1 (7 bases). The CDR3: CASSPGGGAYNEQFF. The CDR3 DNA reads TGTGCCAGCAGTCCCGGAGGGGGCGCCTACAATGAGCAGTTCTTC.